This record concerns one T cell receptor (beta chain) sequence. A few counts support this clone. No antigen is known for it. No base quality values were provided; no much bigger clone lies one nucleotide off. The CDR3 holds 12 amino acids from the cysteine to the phenylalanine. The kept DNA is CDR3 alone, 36 bases in frame from the first base. Libraries came from the immunoSEQ multiplex PCR assay. This is the immuneACCESS table as TCRdb keeps it, with only in-frame sequences that have V and J called. A part of the clones is gone; compared with another copy, unresolved V genes explain less than half, and the rest is unexplained. This sample has more than 13,000 clones in its table, and less than 85% of those were observed once. 27% of the sample lies in the top ten. The data stem from a study of T cells after somatic rescue of genetic block (dated by TCRdb to the early 2020s). For the study in its entirety: The study assessed how robust, over the long term, a T-cell system was when the system had developed through somatic rescue of a genetic block in T-cell development.

The source material was peripheral blood mononuclear cells (PBMCs). The V gene is TRBV12-2 and the J gene is TRBJ2-7; the table's D call, TRBD2, has no DNA check behind it. TRBV12-2 has pseudogene status. The receptor was derived from a young man. The DNA sequence is TGTGCAAGTCGCTCCTCCTCCTACGAGCAGTACTTC. The encoded protein is CASRSSSYEQYF.